Presented here are 9 T cell receptor beta chains from one specimen sequenced in a study of human T cells and chemical hapten exposure. MiXCR was run by TCRdb on the RACE reads, yielding one entry per CDR3 protein. The table records 75,000 to 100,000 distinct CDR3 sequences, roughly 12% of them present only once. As to time point: patch test 1, 2 weeks after DPC sensitization. Regarding treatment: therapeutic diphenylcyclopropenone sensitization with weekly scalp DPC. This specimen consisted of whole blood, obtained in connection with sensitization to the hapten diphenylcyclopropenone (DPC). All receptors derive from a woman between 55 and 75 years old with alopecia areata. Some clones in this sample may be carry-over from other donors' samples.

This clonotype was seen ten or more times. The chain is built from TRBV5-1 and TRBJ1-2, with D possibly matching TRBD1 (5 bases). Germline-derived CDR1 and CDR2 are SGHRS and YFSETQ. V was pared by 0 bases and J by 4 bases, with 10 bases between. The CDR3 is 14 amino acids. The CDR3 spells CASSLESGLYGYTF. The CDR3 DNA follows: TGCGCCAGCAGCTTGGAATCGGGGCTCTATGGCTACACCTTC.

This clonotype has only a few counts. The chain combines TRBV11-2 with TRBJ1-2; 9 positions match TRBD1. In germline, CDR1 is SGHAT, CDR2 FQNNGV. V trimming: 3 bases; J trimming: 7 bases; junction bases outside the gene matches: 12. CDR3 length equals 16 residues. In DNA form, the CDR3 reads TGTGCCAGCAGCTTTAGTCCCGGACAGGGGCACTTTGGCTACACCTTC. Translated, it gives CASSFSPGQGHFGYTF.

This clonotype came up many times. The V call is TRBV11-2, the J call TRBJ2-1; maybe TRBD2 (6 bases). CDR1 is SGHAT, CDR2 FQNNGV, per germline. This CDR3 is 14 amino acids long. Trimming took off 5 bases at V and 10 bases at J, with 18 bases between the two ends. DNA of the CDR3: TGTGCCAGCAGCCCGCTGGAGGGAATCGGCGAGCAGTTCTTC. It is translated as CASSPLEGIGEQFF.

The chain uses TRBV27 and TRBJ1-4; D gene unclear. The CDR3 spans 12 residues. The V gene lost 5 bases and the J gene lost 6 bases, with 7 bases spanning the gap. CDR1 is MNHEY, CDR2 SMNVEV, per germline (reference sequence). The CDR3 protein is CASSRAHEKLFF. The DNA for the CDR3 is TGTGCCAGCAGTAGGGCCCATGAAAAACTGTTTTTT.

This clonotype has ten or more counts. The rearrangement links TRBV12-3 or TRBV12-4 to TRBJ2-7; 7 bases map to TRBD1. The CDR3 sequence is 14 residues long. Trimming took 2 bases from V and 5 from J; bases not matched to a gene: 6. The CDR3 region is CASSLMDRSHEQYF. The CDR3 DNA reads TGTGCCAGCAGTTTAATGGACAGGTCTCACGAGCAGTACTTC.

This clonotype was seen at least ten times. The chain combines TRBV2 with TRBJ2-1; 10 positions match TRBD2. There are 14 residues in the CDR3. Germline-derived CDR1 and CDR2 are SNHLY and FYNNEI. Losses at the gene ends were 10 bases for V and 8 bases for J; bases not matched to a gene: 11. The CDR3 DNA reads as TGTGCCAAAATGGGACTAGCGAGCGACGATGAGCAGTTCTTC. Encoded protein: CAKMGLASDDEQFF.

The chain has TRBV14 and TRBJ2-7; 7 bases are a match to TRBD1. The V and J ends lost 2 bases and 0 bases, in that order; junction bases with no gene match: 4. Germline V gene sequence: CDR1 SGHDN, CDR2 FVKESK. This CDR3 has 15 residues. The CDR3 spells CASSQFHRGSYEQYF. The CDR3, as DNA: TGTGCCAGCAGCCAATTCCACAGGGGCTCCTACGAGCAGTACTTC.

This clonotype was found many times. The CDR3 sequence: CACGESYGYTF. The CDR3, as DNA: TGTGCCTGCGGGGAAAGCTATGGCTACACCTTC. This chain connects TRBV6-5 to TRBJ1-2; no reliable D call. Germline lookup yields CDR1 MNHEY and CDR2 SVGAGI. This CDR3 has 11 residues. Trimming stripped 11 bases from V and 4 bases from J, with 11 bases between.

This clonotype has a count of ten or more. This chain uses TRBV7-9 with TRBJ2-2; D assignment may be TRBD1 or TRBD2 (5 bases each). V was pared by 5 bases and J by 5 bases, with 12 bases between. The CDR3 totals 14 residues. The germline V gene has CDR1 SEHNR and CDR2 FQNEAQ (reference sequence). The CDR3 spells CASSLGWGTGELFF. DNA for the CDR3: TGTGCCAGCAGCCTCGGCTGGGGGACCGGGGAGCTGTTTTTT.